This TCR beta chain was recorded in a study of T cell responses to AZD1222 COVID-19 vaccine. Study background: Pooling of second doses given at about 4 or about 12 weeks was done. Study-level findings and limits: Repertoire collection took place solely once the T cell response had peaked. Donors skewed white British and female; clonal diversity was possibly underestimated.

Profiling relied on immunoSEQ multiplex PCR, and the TCRdb table lists in-frame clones only, not all of them. Found here are about 180,000 clones, about 89% of them singletons; the top ten hold 1.5% to 2%. V shed 0 bases, J shed 8 bases, and the junction held 6 bases outside the gene matches. Germline V lookup: CDR1 SQVTM, CDR2 ANQGSEA. This CDR3 spans 13 amino acids. Details on this clone: Its antigen is undetermined.

The V call is TRBV29-1, the J call TRBJ1-2; 7 bases fit TRBD1. The starting material was peripheral blood, obtained on day 0 of AZD1222 vaccination. The sequence came from an adult in good health. The CDR3, as DNA: TGCAGCGTTGAAGATCACAGGGGCGGAGGCTACACCTTC. Its translation: CSVEDHRGGGYTF.